This is a list of T cell receptor beta chains from one sample in a study of T cell changes during pregnancy in multiple sclerosis. Sequencing was performed with immunoSEQ multiplex PCR; in TCRdb, only in-frame clones are kept and a portion is missing. The data contain tens of thousands of clones, just over 90% of them seen just once; the ten biggest clones take up 1.5%. This specimen consisted of peripheral blood, obtained in the third trimester of pregnancy. The origin of the receptors is a female donor with multiple sclerosis, enrolled in a pregnancy study. Both conserved end residues are part of each CDR3. A D gene is named only where the DNA matches it firmly. The size entry is marked missing in some rows and otherwise reads once, few, many or a size class.

>NA|TRBV25-1|NA|16|TRBJ2-1
TGTGCCAGCAGTGAGCCCGCGACTCCATCCTACAATGAGCAGTTCTTC
CASSEPATPSYNEQFF
>TRBD1|TRBV20-1|NA|11|TRBJ2-7
TGCAGTGCTCGAGGGACAGGCGAGCAGTACTTC
CSARGTGEQYF
>NA|TRBV9|NA|15|TRBJ2-3
TGTGCCAGCAGCGTATCGGGACTGACGACAGATACGCAGTATTTT
CASSVSGLTTDTQYF
>NA|TRBV4-2|NA|13|TRBJ1-3
TGTGCCAGCAGCCTAGACCTTGGAAACACCATATATTTT
CASSLDLGNTIYF
>NA|TRBV5-4|NA|12|TRBJ1-4
TGTGCCAGCAGCCCAGGTGATGAAAAACTGTTTTTT
CASSPGDEKLFF
>NA|TRBV15|NA|9|TRBJ2-7
TGTGCCACCAGCCCTCTAAAGTACTTC
CATSPLKYF
>TRBD1|TRBV19|few|15|TRBJ1-5
TGTGCCAGTACCAGGACAGGGTCGGGCAATCAGCCCCAGCATTTT
CASTRTGSGNQPQHF
>TRBD2|TRBV7-9|NA|14|TRBJ2-2
TGTGCCAGCAGCGCCAGCGGGAGGGCCGGGGAGCTGTTTTTT
CASSASGRAGELFF
>NA|TRBV29-1|once|13|TRBJ2-7
TGCAGCGTCTTAAGACAGAGCTCCTACGAGCAGTACTTC
CSVLRQSSYEQYF
>NA|TRBV19|NA|15|TRBJ1-2
TGTGCCAGTAGTATGCCCGGGGACATACTCTATGGCTACACCTTC
CASSMPGDILYGYTF
>TRBD1|TRBV25-1|NA|17|TRBJ2-1
TGTGCCAGCAGTGACTTTACGGGACAGGGATCCTACAATGAGCAGTTCTTC
CASSDFTGQGSYNEQFF
>TRBD1|TRBV10-3|NA|14|TRBJ2-7
TGTGCCATCAGTGATGGACAGGGGAAGTACGAGCAGTACTTC
CAISDGQGKYEQYF
>TRBD2|TRBV5-4|NA|16|TRBJ2-2
TGTGCCAGCAGCTTCGTCCCTAGCGGGAACACCGGGGAGCTGTTTTTT
CASSFVPSGNTGELFF
>NA|TRBV4-1|NA|14|TRBJ2-3
TGCGCCAGCAGCCAAGGCGCCGGGACAGATACGCAGTATTTT
CASSQGAGTDTQYF
>NA|TRBV30|NA|13|TRBJ1-3
TGTGCCTGGAGCCCCCGGAGAGGGAACACCATATATTTT
CAWSPRRGNTIYF
>NA|TRBV5-1|NA|14|TRBJ1-2
TGCGCCAGCAGTGTTGACGGGTCTAACTATGGCTACACCTTC
CASSVDGSNYGYTF
>TRBD1|TRBV5-1|NA|14|TRBJ1-5
TGCGCCAGCAGCGCCGGGACAGGGGATCAGCCCCAGCATTTT
CASSAGTGDQPQHF
>TRBD1|TRBV27|NA|13|TRBJ1-5
TGTGCCAGCAGCGACAGGGAGGAACAGCCCCAGCATTTT
CASSDREEQPQHF
>TRBD2|TRBV5-1|NA|13|TRBJ2-1
TGCGCCAGCAGCCCAGGGACTAACAATGAGCAGTTCTTC
CASSPGTNNEQFF
>TRBD1|TRBV7-2|NA|14|TRBJ1-2
TGTGCCAGCAGCCCCTATGGGACAGGGAGAGGCTACACCTTC
CASSPYGTGRGYTF
>TRBD2|TRBV9|NA|16|TRBJ2-5
TGTGCCAGCCCGTCTAGCGGGGGGCCTCTCACAATTTCCCAGTACTTC
CASPSSGGPLTISQYF
>NA|TRBV25-1|NA|16|TRBJ1-6
TGTGCCAGCAGTGCATACGGAGAACTAGTTCTTTCACCCCTCCACTTT
CASSAYGELVLSPLHF